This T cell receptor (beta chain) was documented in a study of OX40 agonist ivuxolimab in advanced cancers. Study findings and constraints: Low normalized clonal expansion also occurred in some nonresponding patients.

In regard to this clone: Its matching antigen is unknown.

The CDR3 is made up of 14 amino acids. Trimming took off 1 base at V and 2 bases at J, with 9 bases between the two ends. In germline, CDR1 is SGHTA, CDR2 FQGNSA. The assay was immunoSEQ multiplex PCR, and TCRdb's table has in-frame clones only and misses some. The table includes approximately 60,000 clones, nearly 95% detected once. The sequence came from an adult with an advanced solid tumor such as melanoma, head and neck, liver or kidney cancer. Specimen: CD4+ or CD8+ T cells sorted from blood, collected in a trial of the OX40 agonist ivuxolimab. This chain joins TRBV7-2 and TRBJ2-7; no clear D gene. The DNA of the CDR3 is TGTGCCAGCAGCTTAGGACCCAGTACCTACGAGCAGTACTTC. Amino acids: CASSLGPSTYEQYF.